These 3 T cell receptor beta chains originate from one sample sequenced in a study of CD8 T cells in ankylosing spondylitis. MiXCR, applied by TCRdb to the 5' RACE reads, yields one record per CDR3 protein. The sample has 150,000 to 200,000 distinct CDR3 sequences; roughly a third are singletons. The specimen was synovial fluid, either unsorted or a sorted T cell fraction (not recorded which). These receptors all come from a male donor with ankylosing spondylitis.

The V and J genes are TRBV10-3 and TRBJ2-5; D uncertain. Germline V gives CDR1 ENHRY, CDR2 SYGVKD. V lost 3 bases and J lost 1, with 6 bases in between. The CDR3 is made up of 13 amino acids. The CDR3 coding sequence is TGTGCCATCAGTGATGCCGCCCAAGAGACCCAGTACTTC. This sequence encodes CAISDAAQETQYF.

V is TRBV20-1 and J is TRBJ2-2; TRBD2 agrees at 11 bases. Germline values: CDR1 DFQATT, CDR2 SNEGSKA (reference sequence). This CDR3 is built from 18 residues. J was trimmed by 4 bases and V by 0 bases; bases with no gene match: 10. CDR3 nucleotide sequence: TGCAGTGCTAGAGATTGGGGTAGCGGGAGGGGGGGCACCGGGGAGCTGTTTTTT. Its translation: CSARDWGSGRGGTGELFF.

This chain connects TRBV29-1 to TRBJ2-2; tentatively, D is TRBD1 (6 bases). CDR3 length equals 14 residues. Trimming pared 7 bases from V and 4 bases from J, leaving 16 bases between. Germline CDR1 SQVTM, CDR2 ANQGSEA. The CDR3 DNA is TGCAGCGCGACCGACAGGATGGGCACCGGGGAGCTGTTTTTT. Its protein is CSATDRMGTGELFF.